Following are 14 T cell receptor beta chains from one sample sequenced in a study of a mutant IDH1 vaccine in newly diagnosed glioma (dated by TCRdb to the early 2020s). Taken with the paper, the label for time point translates to: baseline, week 1 (first vaccination visit). The treatment or condition tag for this specimen amounts to: pre-vaccination baseline after standard-of-care therapy. The library relied on the immunoSEQ multiplex PCR assay. The source is immuneACCESS, and TCRdb retained only in-frame sequences with V and J called. Part of the clones is not carried over; for the studies checked, unresolved V genes explain less than half of this, and the remainder is unexplained. The sample records about 92,000 clones, approximately 83% of which are singletons. In total, the top ten clones hold around 7.4% of the sample. Sequencing used PBMCs, obtained from a glioma patient treated with radiotherapy, temozolomide or both. The receptor source for this set is a woman in her forties or fifties with glioma.

This chain uses TRBV9 with TRBJ1-3; D possibly corresponds to TRBD1 (5 bases). Germline CDR1 and CDR2: SGDLS and YYNGEE. V shed 4 bases and J shed 0 bases, with 11 bases lying between them. The CDR3 has 15 amino acids. The DNA of the CDR3 is TGTGCCAGCAGCCCCGGGGGACTCTCTGGAAACACCATATATTTT. Translation: CASSPGGLSGNTIYF.

This chain joins TRBV7-8 and TRBJ1-2; 8 nucleotides match TRBD1. Germline V gene lookup returns CDR1 SGHVS and CDR2 FQNEAQ. The CDR3 length is 15 residues. Trimming removed 4 bases from V and 6 bases from J; junction bases left unmatched: 10. CDR3 nucleotide sequence: TGTGCCAGCAGCTCGTCGGGACAGGTGTCCGATGGCTACACCTTC. Protein product: CASSSSGQVSDGYTF.

This chain connects TRBV27 to TRBJ2-5; TRBD1 or TRBD2 may be the D gene (5 bases each). In germline, CDR1 is MNHEY, CDR2 SMNVEV (reference sequence). Trimming took 2 bases from V and 4 from J, leaving 11 bases between them. The CDR3 contains 14 residues. CDR3 amino acids: CASSLERGGETQYF. Written as DNA, the CDR3 is TGTGCCAGCAGTTTAGAGAGGGGCGGAGAGACCCAGTACTTC.

V gene TRBV6-5 combines with J gene TRBJ1-6; TRBD1 might be the D (5 bases). V dropped 5 bases and J dropped 9 bases, with 14 bases sitting between them. The CDR3 totals 14 residues. Germline-derived CDR1 and CDR2 are MNHEY and SVGAGI. The CDR3 DNA follows: TGTGCCAGCAGTCTACAGGTCCAGGGTTCACCCCTCCACTTT. Protein: CASSLQVQGSPLHF.

In this sample, this clone turned up once. This chain links TRBV6-4 with TRBJ1-2; TRBD1 matches at 8 bases. V was pared by 6 bases and J by 2 bases, with 8 bases of the junction left unmatched. CDR3 length: 15 residues. Germline CDR1 MRHNA, CDR2 SNTAGT. CDR3 residues: CASSLTGDRNYGYTF. The CDR3 bases are TGTGCCAGCAGCCTGACAGGGGATCGCAACTATGGCTACACCTTC.

The chain recombines TRBV7-6 with TRBJ1-2; TRBD1 is a possible D gene (6 bases). The CDR3 extends over 17 amino acids. CDR1 and CDR2 (germline): SGHVS, FNYEAQ. V dropped 5 bases and J dropped 4 bases, with 23 bases sitting between them. CDR3 loop: CASSPGVSLRGSYGYTF. In DNA form, the CDR3 reads TGTGCCAGCAGCCCTGGGGTCTCGCTCAGGGGTTCCTATGGCTACACCTTC.

This chain joins TRBV15 and TRBJ1-1; TRBD1 aligns across 7 bases. The J segment lost 3 bases and the V segment lost 3 bases, leaving 4 bases of the junction unmatched. CDR3 length equals 14 residues. Germline CDR1 and CDR2: LNHNV and YYDKDF (reference sequence). CDR3 protein: CATSSRQGHTEAFF. The DNA for the CDR3 is TGTGCCACCAGCAGTCGACAGGGTCACACTGAAGCTTTCTTT.

The rearrangement joins TRBV15 to TRBJ1-3, with D unresolved. The germline V gene encodes CDR1 LNHNV and CDR2 YYDKDF (reference sequence). The CDR3 sequence is 15 residues long. V lost 3 bases, J lost 1 base, and 10 bases lay in between. The chain's CDR3 is CATSSPLHSGNTIYF. The CDR3 DNA follows: TGTGCCACCAGCAGTCCCCTTCATTCTGGAAACACCATATATTTT.

V usage is TRBV11-1 and J usage is TRBJ2-1; no firm D call. V lost 1 base to trimming and J lost 7 bases, with 8 bases between them. There are 13 residues in the CDR3. Germline V lookup: CDR1 SGHAT, CDR2 FQDESV (reference sequence). DNA of the CDR3: TGTGCCAGCAGCTTAGGCCCGGTTAATGAGCAGTTCTTC. This gives the protein CASSLGPVNEQFF.

The CDR3 reads CASRRVGISYEQYF. In DNA, the CDR3 is TGTGCCAGCCGTAGGGTTGGTATTTCCTACGAGCAGTACTTC. The V gene is TRBV28, the J gene TRBJ2-5; D remains unclear. The DNA end is a closer match to TRBJ2-7, so the J assignment may be wrong. CDR3 size: 14 residues. Germline V gene lookup returns CDR1 MDHEN and CDR2 SYDVKM.

This chain links TRBV6-5 with TRBJ1-5; the D gene is possibly TRBD1 (6 bases). CDR1 and CDR2 from the germline V gene are MNHEY and SVGAGI. Trimming cost V 8 bases and J 6 bases, with 17 bases left between them. The CDR3 loop spans 14 amino acids. The DNA of the CDR3 is TGTGCCAGCGCGTACAGGGAGTTGGGTCAGCCCCAGCATTTT. It yields the protein CASAYRELGQPQHF.

The V call is TRBV28, the J call TRBJ1-4, with D hard to call. The CDR3 totals 12 residues. Looked up from germline, CDR1 is MDHEN and CDR2 is SYDVKM. The germline V and J ends were trimmed by 5 bases and 8 bases, with 9 bases remaining between them. The CDR3 region is CASSRREEKLFF. DNA of the CDR3: TGTGCCAGCAGTAGGAGGGAGGAAAAACTGTTTTTT.

The V call is TRBV4-1, the J call TRBJ1-6; no reliable D call. Trimming left V 6 bases short and J 2 bases short, with 11 bases between. This CDR3 has 15 residues. CDR1 and CDR2 (germline): MGHRA, YSYEKL. CDR3 nucleotides: TGCGCCAGCAGTCAGACGGGAGCCTATAATTCACCCCTCCACTTT. As protein: CASSQTGAYNSPLHF.

About this clone: The junction and the germline gene differ at one end; a read error may be behind it. CDR3 in DNA: TGTGCCAGCAGGGAAGCGGGGGGGAGGTACAATGAGCAGTTCTTC. This translates into CASREAGGRYNEQFF. V is TRBV2 and J is TRBJ2-1; 10 nucleotides line up with TRBD2. The germline gives CDR1 SNHLY, CDR2 FYNNEI. This CDR3 spans 15 amino acids.